This paragraph covers one T cell receptor beta chain sequence. No cognate antigen has been identified for it. Per-base quality was not reported, and no clone a single base away is much larger than it. The cohort consisted of approximately 670 healthy bone marrow donors. Cohort members were all nominally healthy when sampled, although unrecorded immune exposures were likely present. The donor tested CMV seronegative and was one of the 352 seronegative cohort members. Every donor gave a peripheral blood sample, and the peripheral blood mononuclear cells from that sample were used for TCR beta sequencing. Genomic DNA was extracted from the blood cell samples with the Qiagen DNeasy Blood Extraction Kit. The method was the immunoSEQ multiplex PCR assay. For the multiplex PCR, a mixture combining 60 forward primers for TCR Vbeta segments and 13 reverse primers for TCR Jbeta segments was used. The CDR3 region of rearranged TCR beta genes was amplified from genomic DNA with a multiplex PCR assay. The Illumina HiSeq System was used to sequence the amplified TCR beta libraries as 87-base-pair reads. Concerning the study's data processing: Across the 500 to 850 repertoires, a later analysis counted some 80 million unique TCR beta chains, approximately 10 million of which were shared by at least two donors. Raw reads were error-corrected and collapsed into unique sequences with a nearest-neighbor algorithm that merged closely related sequences to remove PCR and sequencing errors. To assign V, D and J gene segments, CDR3 sequences were aligned to IMGT reference sequences. For a sequence to be retained, a match of at least six nucleotides to both a V gene segment and a J gene segment was required. A rearrangement was called productive if the CDR3 had no stop codons and remained in frame with V and J, and every other rearrangement was called non-productive. Following IMGT convention, CDR3 was defined as the stretch from the second conserved V-encoded cysteine up to the conserved J-encoded phenylalanine. In an earlier analysis of approximately 590 of the donors, sequences lacking an unambiguous match to a single V gene segment were excluded. In an earlier analysis of approximately 550 of the donors, V segments were called functional above 56.7% productive rearrangements and were called segregating when the between-donor standard deviation exceeded 5%. A statistical classification framework was built for diagnosing cytomegalovirus status from the catalog of TCR beta chain sequences. V and J gene assignment, in a later analysis, came from comparing TCR nucleotide sequences with IMGT/GENE-DB human TR gene sequences. A later analysis assigned CDR3 sequences and most-parsimonious VDJ recombination scenarios with the TCRdist pipeline. A later analysis defined each TCR beta chain by its CDR3 amino acid sequence plus V-gene family, and excluded reads lacking a unique V-gene family. In a later analysis, approximately 590 highly shared, low-generation-probability nucleotide sequences were removed to address suspected cross-contamination and a sequencing artifact. For each public chain, a later analysis derived a clonal expansion index from normalized ranks of inferred template counts within each repertoire. In a later analysis, generation probabilities were computed using a VDJ recombination model fitted to out-of-frame rearrangements, and the results were checked against IGoR. In a later analysis, hypergeometric tests were used to score TCR-TCR, TCR-HLA and TCR-CMV co-occurrence, with a repertoire-size bias correction applied to TCR pairs. In a later analysis, false discovery rates were estimated by permuting HLA or CMV assignments 20 times. In a later analysis, co-occurring TCRs were grouped with DBSCAN, and TCRdist sequence similarity was added when clustering was performed within HLA-allele-positive subsets. Co-occurrence clustering excluded repertoires with fewer than 30,000 or more than 120,000 public chains, plus five with anomalous nucleotide sharing. TCRdb mirrors the immuneACCESS table, restricted to in-frame sequences. Some clones are absent from its copies; in checked studies, under half trace to an unresolved V gene, and the reason for the others is unknown. V and J calls and clone size follow that table, whereas D and trimming were derived from the DNA. The sample table records tens of thousands of clones; under 80% of these occur just once. Approximately 1.4% of the sample comes from the top ten.

These data originate in a study of cytomegalovirus exposure and HLA in healthy donors (dated by TCRdb to 2015 to 2018). For context, the study as a whole: In an earlier analysis of under 600 of the donors, 250 to 350 Gb of sequence data and just under 120 million unique TCR beta sequences from roughly 180 million T cells were reported. Roughly 300 gigabases of sequencing data and around 88 million unique TCR sequences made up an early release that covered 640 HLA-typed donors. The genetic ancestry cluster associated with self-reported Caucasian donors included roughly four fifths of the 350 to 500 genotyped donors. The study aimed to test whether cataloging public T cell receptors could reveal signatures of past pathogen exposure. The T cell repertoires of 670 or so subjects were profiled by immunosequencing and related to cytomegalovirus serostatus. In addition to the first cohort of 500 to 850 subjects, a separate validation cohort of 100 to 150 different subjects was used. To predict cytomegalovirus infection status, the study brought together high-throughput TCR immunosequencing, statistical association of individual TCRs with disease status, and machine learning. In a later analysis, previously published TCR beta repertoires from about 670 donors were re-analyzed and high-resolution HLA genotyping was added so that TCR occurrence patterns could be studied. Rather than drawing on any new phenotypic data, the later analysis identified candidate immune exposures from TCR beta sequences and the way those sequences occurred across donors. To decide whether each TCR beta V gene segment behaved as functional or pseudogenic, an earlier analysis of approximately 600 of the donors relied on high-throughput TCR beta sequencing. Donor age, sex, ethnicity and CMV serostatus were compiled alongside the repertoire data. A later genetic analysis used genome-wide SNP genotypes for about 65% of the 666 donors, treating that subset as a discovery cohort. All discovery cohort repertoires had been generated on a single sequencing platform. HLA typing covered class I and class II loci at four-digit resolution. The number of donors typed differed by locus, with about 629-640 for A, B, C, DRB1 and DQB1, roughly 520 for DQA1, approximately 570 for DPA1, and around 460 for DPB1. About 5 DR-DQ haplotypes were handled as single units for association and clustering, since linkage in the cohort was strong. Among around 400 genotyped donors of the cohort, an average of about 240,000 unique TCR beta nucleotide sequences was sequenced per donor, of which roughly 17% were non-productive. The paper as a whole reports these results and caveats: A further reported finding was that TCR beta sequences accurately predicted the HLA-A and HLA-B alleles for most subjects in the first cohort. Seventeen rarely observed V segments, including chromosome 9 orphons, were excluded from the earlier analysis of several hundred of the donors because counts were too low. In vitro tests confirmed that three of the cytomegalovirus-associated TCR beta chains recognize cytomegalovirus antigens. Correlated functional status among segregating V segments might be attributable to linkage disequilibrium, but an unknown experimental factor could not be ruled out. HLA typing was unavailable for some donors at each locus, so association tests used only the typed subset. While some public TCRs were present in many individuals, most TCR sequences turned up only very rarely across donors. In a later genetic analysis, fewer N-insertions in productive TCRs were reported among donors in an Asian-associated ancestry cluster than the roughly 670-donor mean. Because the 87-base-pair reads could not distinguish some IMGT-functional V segments, including TRBV6-2 and TRBV6-3, those segments were excluded. In a later analysis, several top co-occurrence clusters were reported to appear linked to parvovirus B19, influenza, CMV and Epstein-Barr virus. In a later analysis, TCR association rates were found to vary across HLA loci, with the most associated TCRs seen for DRB1 alleles and the fewest for HLA-C alleles. A later analysis found that HLA-associated TCR beta chains were more clonally expanded and had lower generation probabilities than equally common non-associated chains. The classifier was reported to diagnose cytomegalovirus status with high specificity and sensitivity in both the original cohort and the validation cohort. The presence/absence analyses assumed that sequencing depth was roughly uniform across donors, and that assumption may not be true. In an earlier analysis of more than 500 of the donors, most TCR beta V segments appeared in productive rearrangements about 87% or about 30% of the time, broadly matching IMGT annotations. At a false discovery rate of 0.05, a later analysis linked 15,000 to 20,000 TCR beta sequences to specific HLA alleles. Strong co-occurrence of HLA alleles, especially DR and DQ, made assigning TCR associations to individual alleles difficult. The authors suggested that the approach could potentially be generalized to other disease states and immunological phenotypes. Immune exposure information for the cohort was limited to CMV serostatus. The study listed 150 to 200 TCR beta chains as associated with cytomegalovirus. In a later genetic analysis, a missense DCLRE1C variant was associated with V-gene and J-gene trimming of TCR beta chains, and the association was replicated in an independent cohort. A later analysis found that most CMV-associated TCR beta chains appeared HLA-restricted, with HLA associations seemingly driven largely by CMV exposure. A cluster of highly shared sequence variants was judged likely to be a technical artifact of the sequencing pipeline. The cohort was sequenced for TCR beta chains only, and without alpha or paired-chain data the features that could be detected were limited.

The germline V gene encodes CDR1 SQVTM and CDR2 ANQGSEA. The CDR3 covers 12 residues, taking in both the cysteine and the phenylalanine. Only the CDR3 DNA stays, 36 bases, in frame from base 1. V loses 7 bases at its end and J loses 0 bases; junction bases beyond the gene matches: 3. The sequence was collected from a male donor in good health and CMV-seronegative. The V gene is TRBV29-1 and the J gene is TRBJ2-7, and 7 junctional nucleotides match TRBD1. The sequenced sample consisted of PBMCs. The sequence in DNA is TGCAGCGGCTGGGACAGCTCCTACGAGCAGTACTTC. Its coded protein is CSGWDSSYEQYF.